This entry describes one T cell receptor beta chain. In the original analysis: Cell counts per sample came from amplifying reference gene primers. Assay: immunoSEQ multiplex PCR; the TCRdb copy retains only in-frame clones and omits some. Clone size and the V and J calls come from that table; the DNA yielded D and trimming. The data contain a few hundred thousand clones, 80% to 90% of them singletons. The sample is drawn from a study of blood T cell repertoires in COVID-19. Study details: The origin of the acute and convalescent COVID-19 samples was the United States, Italy and Spain.

V lost 3 bases and J lost 6; bases outside the gene matches: 4. The germline V gene encodes CDR1 SGDLS and CDR2 YYNGEE. The CDR3 has 14 residues. V and J are TRBV9 and TRBJ1-5; TRBD1 matches at 9 bases. The sequence came from an older woman with acute or convalescent COVID-19. Sequencing input: peripheral blood. CDR3 residues: CASSAGTGFQPQHF. The CDR3, as DNA: TGTGCCAGCAGCGCCGGGACAGGGTTTCAGCCCCAGCATTTT.